The present entry profiles one TCR beta chain with its context. This clone has just a few counts. Its specific antigen is unknown. It has no much larger one-base neighbor in the sample; base qualities were not kept. On the day of marrow donation, related bone marrow donors gave peripheral blood samples. Mononuclear cells from peripheral blood and bone marrow were separated by Ficoll-Hypaque density centrifugation and then cryopreserved. The germline V gene (reference sequence) supplies CDR1 SGHNT and CDR2 YYREEE. The CDR3 runs 15 amino acids, cysteine and phenylalanine included. Just the 45-base CDR3 DNA is kept, in frame starting at base 1. The data belong to a study of T cells after posttransplantation cyclophosphamide (TCRdb year 2016). Background on the whole study: The study tracked T cell repertoire reconstitution by TRB sequencing after myeloablative bone marrow transplantation using posttransplantation cyclophosphamide as GVHD prophylaxis. Because TRA and TRB clonality were tightly correlated in 9 samples, subsequent TCR analyses were focused on TRB only. Samples from about 37 PTCy-treated patients and 15 to 20 related bone marrow donors of those patients were subjected to antigen receptor sequencing. TRB sequencing was also done on up to about 3 additional blood samples from 2 to 5.2 years after transplant in 3 patients, and on pretransplant blood from 4 patients. Public TRB sequences were checked against a database of over 3,000 sequences associated with responses to pathogens, tumor antigens, self-antigens and alloantigens. Blood from every one of the 30 to 40 PTCy patients who had 1-year posttransplant specimens underwent TRB sequencing. Summary of the overall study and its limitations: The TRB repertoires of T cells infiltrating skin or the GI tract showed only limited overlap with the TRB repertoires found in blood. Donor-recipient similarity was low at 1-2 months but rose over the first year, and later blood repertoires were often dominated by donor CD8+ memory clones. Across the roughly 48 patients, TRB clonality was highly associated with recipient CMV seropositivity and CMV reactivation, and diversity with PTCy was similar to that in the CNI/methotrexate controls.

Genomic DNA was used for TRB sequencing, which was performed with the immunoSEQ assay at survey resolution or with the hsTCRB kit. The source study handled its data this way. The immunoSEQ software handled initial read processing, and the LymphoSeq R package was used for repertoire analyses. Clonality was computed as 1 minus normalized Shannon entropy, and a Gini coefficient was also calculated for each TRB dataset. Phenotypes of unsorted samples were inferred by mapping TRB sequences from sorted subsets of the recipient or donor onto unsorted samples of the same recipient. In TCRdb, the immuneACCESS table is reduced to in-frame sequences with V and J assigned. These tables do not hold every clone; where another copy was compared, an unresolved V gene accounts for under half, and the others remain unexplained. For V, J and clone size, that table is used; D and trimming come from the DNA. There are over 35,000 clones in this sample, and none of them is a singleton. The top ten constitute roughly 2.5% of the sample.

The sequence joins TRBV5-4 to TRBJ2-5; 8 bases in the junction line up with TRBD1. The J call may be mistaken, given a closer DNA end match to TRBJ2-7. Sequenced input: PBMCs. This clonotype was obtained from a man aged 45-60 years in good health, CMV-negative, and a related stem cell transplant donor. The CDR3 has the sequence CASSLRTGPEYEQYF. The nucleotides are TGTGCCAGCAGCTTAAGGACAGGGCCAGAATACGAGCAGTACTTC.